This T cell receptor (beta chain) was recovered during a study of blood T cell repertoires in COVID-19. This CDR3 contains 14 residues. The V gene's germline CDR1 is GTSNPN and CDR2 SVGIG (reference sequence). V was cut by 3 bases and J by 4 bases, with 12 bases left in between. The authors' processing: Nucleated cell counts were estimated from reference gene primer amplification. Libraries were prepared by immunoSEQ multiplex PCR; TCRdb keeps only in-frame clonotypes and omits some of them. That table supplies the V and J calls and clone size; D and trimming were determined from the DNA. The sample comprises about 49,000 clones, 68% of which are singletons, and about 9% rests with the top ten.

This sequence originates from a woman aged 70-85 years with acute or convalescent COVID-19. J is TRBJ1-4 and V is TRBV30; D is unclear. Sequencing used peripheral blood. The CDR3 region is CAWSGVGDNEKLFF. CDR3 coding DNA: TGTGCCTGGAGCGGGGTGGGAGATAATGAAAAACTGTTTTTT.